These T cell receptor beta chains were read from a single sample in a study of cytomegalovirus exposure and HLA in healthy donors. Here immunoSEQ multiplex PCR was the method, and the copy in TCRdb shows in-frame clones only, minus some. This table has about 120,000 clones, around 84% appearing once. The sequenced sample consisted of PBMCs. These receptors were collected from a woman aged 25 to 39 in good health and CMV-seropositive. Both conserved end residues are part of each CDR3. Fields, in order: clone size, V gene, D gene, J gene, CDR3 length, CDR3 DNA, CDR3 protein. The D gene is left open where the match is weak. Rows give clone size only sometimes, using once, few, many, or a class for an expanded clone.

NA	TRBV28	NA	TRBJ2-1	15	TGTGCCAGCAAAATGGGGGGTTGGACCTACAATGAGCAGTTCTTC	CASKMGGWTYNEQFF
NA	TRBV2	TRBD2	TRBJ2-3	15	TGTGCCAGCAGTCCCAAAGCGGGGGGAACAGATACGCAGTATTTT	CASSPKAGGTDTQYF
NA	TRBV7-2	NA	TRBJ2-1	14	TGTGCCAGCAGCTTTCAAGGGGGGGACAATGAGCAGTTCTTC	CASSFQGGDNEQFF
NA	TRBV4-1	TRBD2	TRBJ2-3	17	TGCGCCAGCAGCCAAGCGGCTAGCGGGGGAATTACGTATACGCAGTATTTT	CASSQAASGGITYTQYF
NA	TRBV11-3	TRBD2	TRBJ2-1	16	TGTGCCAGCAACCGAGGGGAACTAGCGGGGAACAATGAGCAGTTCTTC	CASNRGELAGNNEQFF
once	TRBV6-1	TRBD1	TRBJ1-2	15	TGTGCCAGCAGTCTGGACAGGGACCTAGACTATGGCTACACCTTC	CASSLDRDLDYGYTF
NA	TRBV7-9	TRBD1	TRBJ2-5	14	TGTGCCAGCAGCTTGACAGGGGGACGCGAGACCCAGTACTTC	CASSLTGGRETQYF
once	TRBV12-5	TRBD2	TRBJ2-1	16	TGTGCTAGTGGTATCGAGCGGGGGAGCTCCTACAATGAGCAGTTCTTC	CASGIERGSSYNEQFF
NA	TRBV28	NA	TRBJ1-1	10	TGTGCCAGCAGAAAAATAGAAGCTTTCTTT	CASRKIEAFF
NA	TRBV7-9	TRBD2	TRBJ2-7	15	TGTGCCAGCAGCCACGGACTAGCGGGGGGTCGGGAGCAGTACTTC	CASSHGLAGGREQYF
once	TRBV12-5	NA	TRBJ2-3	16	TGTGCTAGTGGTGCTCCGGACAGCTCTAGCACAGATACGCAGTATTTT	CASGAPDSSSTDTQYF
NA	TRBV7-3	TRBD2	TRBJ2-3	15	TGTGCCAGCACGCCTCAAGCGGGGGCCACAGATACGCAGTATTTT	CASTPQAGATDTQYF
NA	TRBV19	TRBD1	TRBJ1-2	12	TGTGCCAGTACCCCGGGACAGTATGGCTACACCTTC	CASTPGQYGYTF
NA	TRBV18	NA	TRBJ1-1	13	TGTGCCAGCTCAACGGACAGGAACACTGAAGCTTTCTTT	CASSTDRNTEAFF
few	TRBV6-1	TRBD2	TRBJ2-3	15	TGTGCCAGCACCCTGCTAGCGGGGGGCACAGATACGCAGTATTTT	CASTLLAGGTDTQYF
NA	TRBV19	NA	TRBJ1-3	12	TGTGCCAGTAAGCCCCCCTCGGGGGCCATATATTTT	CASKPPSGAIYF
NA	TRBV5-1	NA	TRBJ2-6	15	TGCGCCAGCAGCTTAGGGGGTAGTGGGGCCAACGTCCTGACTTTC	CASSLGGSGANVLTF
NA	TRBV11-2	NA	TRBJ1-1	13	TGTGCCAGCAGCTTAGTAGCAGGGACTGAAGCTTTCTTT	CASSLVAGTEAFF
NA	TRBV7-2	NA	TRBJ1-4	15	TGTGCCAGCAGCTTAGAGTCGCTGGCCAATGAAAAACTGTTTTTT	CASSLESLANEKLFF
once	TRBV19	TRBD1	TRBJ1-2	15	TGTGCCAGTAGTCTCCGGACAGGGGACAACTATGGCTACACCTTC	CASSLRTGDNYGYTF
NA	TRBV27	TRBD2	TRBJ2-5	15	TGTGCCAGCCGACTAGCGGGGGGGCCGGGTGAGACCCAGTACTTC	CASRLAGGPGETQYF
NA	TRBV27	NA	TRBJ2-3	12	TGTGCCAGCAGTTTATCCGGAGGGGCGCAGTATTTT	CASSLSGGAQYF
NA	TRBV6-6	NA	TRBJ2-5	13	TGTGCCAGCAGCGGACAGCTTCAAGAGACCCAGTACTTC	CASSGQLQETQYF
NA	TRBV6-1	TRBD1	TRBJ1-5	15	TGTGCCAGCAGTGACTGGGACAGGGACAATCAGCCCCAGCATTTT	CASSDWDRDNQPQHF
few	TRBV4-1	TRBD2	TRBJ2-7	14	TGCGCCAGCAGCCAAGGGGGGGGCTCCTACGAGCAGTACTTC	CASSQGGGSYEQYF
once	TRBV7-2	NA	TRBJ1-6	14	TGTGCCAGCAGCTTAGACGGGAATAATTCACCCCTCCACTTT	CASSLDGNNSPLHF
NA	TRBV19	NA	TRBJ2-1	13	NA	CASTFGPGNEQFF
NA	TRBV4-1	NA	TRBJ2-1	17	TGCGCCAGCAGCCAAGACCCGCGGGGACCAATCTACAATGAGCAGTTCTTC	CASSQDPRGPIYNEQFF
NA	TRBV6-5	TRBD2	TRBJ2-3	15	TGTGCCAGCAGTTCGGGTAGCGGGGTCACAGATACGCAGTATTTT	CASSSGSGVTDTQYF
NA	TRBV5-1	TRBD1	TRBJ1-2	13	TGCGCCAGCAGCTTGACAGGGGAATATGGCTACACCTTC	CASSLTGEYGYTF
NA	TRBV2	NA	TRBJ2-5	11	TGTGCCAGTCCACAGGGAGAGACCCAGTACTTC	CASPQGETQYF
NA	TRBV2	NA	TRBJ1-1	14	TGTGCCAGCAGTAGACAGGATATACGGTCTGAAGCTTTCTTT	CASSRQDIRSEAFF
NA	TRBV20-1	NA	TRBJ2-7	11	TGCAGTGCTAGAGACCTATACGAGCAGTACTTC	CSARDLYEQYF
few	TRBV29-1	NA	TRBJ2-7	11	TGCAGCGTTGACGGGGGTTACGAGCAGTACTTC	CSVDGGYEQYF
NA	TRBV7-9	NA	TRBJ1-6	17	TGTGCCAGCAGCCCAGGACAGACGAGCTCCTATAATTCACCCCTCCACTTT	CASSPGQTSSYNSPLHF
NA	TRBV7-2	TRBD1	TRBJ1-6	15	TGTGCCAGCAGCTCGCTGGGACAGAATAATTCACCCCTCCACTTT	CASSSLGQNNSPLHF
NA	TRBV6-5	NA	TRBJ1-4	15	TGTGCCAGCAGCCTGACTGTAAAGATTGGTGAAAAACTGTTTTTT	CASSLTVKIGEKLFF
NA	TRBV5-1	TRBD1	TRBJ1-6	15	TGCGCCAGCCGGGAGACAGGGGGCGGGAGTTCACCCCTCCACTTT	CASRETGGGSSPLHF
NA	TRBV5-1	NA	TRBJ2-6	16	TGCGCCAGCAGCTTGGAGTTTGCGTCTGGGGCCAACGTCCTGACTTTC	CASSLEFASGANVLTF
NA	TRBV7-3	TRBD2	TRBJ2-1	14	TGTGCCAGCAGCATGCAAGGGACTAGCAATGAGCAGTTCTTC	CASSMQGTSNEQFF
NA	TRBV2	TRBD1	TRBJ1-6	14	TGTGCCAGCAGTGGGGGGACAGTTAATTCACCCCTCCACTTT	CASSGGTVNSPLHF
NA	TRBV12-5	NA	TRBJ1-1	12	TGTGCTAGTGGTTTGGGGGAGGGTGAAGCTTTCTTT	CASGLGEGEAFF
NA	TRBV7-9	NA	TRBJ2-3	15	TGTGCCAGCAGCACAGATGGTGCCAGGGCAGATACGCAGTATTTT	CASSTDGARADTQYF
NA	TRBV6-1	TRBD2	TRBJ2-2	14	TGTGCCAGCGGGGGGGGACTAATCACCGGGGAGCTGTTTTTT	CASGGGLITGELFF
few	TRBV5-1	NA	TRBJ1-6	18	TGCGCCAGCAGCTTGGCCCAAATGACTTTATTCAATAATTCACCCCTCCACTTT	CASSLAQMTLFNNSPLHF
NA	TRBV7-2	NA	TRBJ1-6	15	TGTGCCAGCAGCTTAGCGAGGCGGACAGTTTCACCCCTCCACTTT	CASSLARRTVSPLHF
NA	TRBV19	NA	TRBJ1-5	17	TGTGCCAGTAGTGATGGTTCCGGGAGGGTGGGCAATCAGCCCCAGCATTTT	CASSDGSGRVGNQPQHF
NA	TRBV12-5	TRBD1	TRBJ2-2	17	TGTGCTAGTGGTTTGTGGGCGGGACAGGAGCGCACCGGGGAGCTGTTTTTT	CASGLWAGQERTGELFF
NA	TRBV28	NA	TRBJ1-5	14	TGTGCCAGCAGTTTATGGGGGCAGGATCAGCCCCAGCATTTT	CASSLWGQDQPQHF